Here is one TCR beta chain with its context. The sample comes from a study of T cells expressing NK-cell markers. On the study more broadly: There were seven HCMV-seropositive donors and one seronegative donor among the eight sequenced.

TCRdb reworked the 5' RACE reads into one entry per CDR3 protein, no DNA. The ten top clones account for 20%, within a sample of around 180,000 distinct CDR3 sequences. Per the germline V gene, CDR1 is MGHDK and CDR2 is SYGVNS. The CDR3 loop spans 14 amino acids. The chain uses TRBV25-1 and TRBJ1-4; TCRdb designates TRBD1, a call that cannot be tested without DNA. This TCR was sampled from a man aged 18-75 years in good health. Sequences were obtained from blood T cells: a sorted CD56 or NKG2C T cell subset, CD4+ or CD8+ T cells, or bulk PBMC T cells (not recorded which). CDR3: CASTLGQANEKLFF.